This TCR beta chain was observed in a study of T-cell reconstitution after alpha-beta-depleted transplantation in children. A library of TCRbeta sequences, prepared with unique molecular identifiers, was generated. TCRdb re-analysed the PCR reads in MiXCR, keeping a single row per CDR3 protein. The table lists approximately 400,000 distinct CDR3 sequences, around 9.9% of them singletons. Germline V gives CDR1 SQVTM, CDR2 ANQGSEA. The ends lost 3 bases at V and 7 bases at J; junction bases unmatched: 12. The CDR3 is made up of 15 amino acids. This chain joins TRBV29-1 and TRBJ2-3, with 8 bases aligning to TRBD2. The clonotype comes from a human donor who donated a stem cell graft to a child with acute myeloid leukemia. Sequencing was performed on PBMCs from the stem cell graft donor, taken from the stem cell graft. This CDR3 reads CSVDREGLNAYTQYF. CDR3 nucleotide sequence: TGCAGCGTTGATCGGGAGGGCCTCAATGCGTATACGCAGTATTTT.